The clone carrying this T cell receptor beta chain was detected only once. How the authors handled the data: Amplification from reference gene primers served as the basis for estimated nucleated cell counts. Sequencing was performed with immunoSEQ multiplex PCR; in TCRdb, only in-frame clones are kept and a portion is missing. V and J calls plus clone size are reproduced from that table; the DNA served to infer D and trimming. The sample records about 98,000 clones, 70% to 80% being singletons. The entry originates in a study of blood T cell repertoires in COVID-19. The wider study: Sites across the United States, Italy and Spain contributed samples from acute and convalescent COVID-19. In each case, the material was cDNA or gDNA derived from T cells, B-cell-depleted T cells, or PBMCs.

The CDR3 covers 16 residues. V gave up 1 base and J gave up 8 bases; unmatched junction bases: 14. In germline, CDR1 is SQVTM, CDR2 ANQGSEA. Sequenced input: peripheral blood. This clonotype originated in a man aged 55 to 70 with active or convalescent COVID-19. The chain employs TRBV29-1 and TRBJ2-1; 7 nucleotides align to TRBD2. The CDR3 bases are TGCAGCGTTGAAGGAGGGTGGGGGGGATCTATCGATGAGCAGTTCTTC. It yields the protein CSVEGGWGGSIDEQFF.